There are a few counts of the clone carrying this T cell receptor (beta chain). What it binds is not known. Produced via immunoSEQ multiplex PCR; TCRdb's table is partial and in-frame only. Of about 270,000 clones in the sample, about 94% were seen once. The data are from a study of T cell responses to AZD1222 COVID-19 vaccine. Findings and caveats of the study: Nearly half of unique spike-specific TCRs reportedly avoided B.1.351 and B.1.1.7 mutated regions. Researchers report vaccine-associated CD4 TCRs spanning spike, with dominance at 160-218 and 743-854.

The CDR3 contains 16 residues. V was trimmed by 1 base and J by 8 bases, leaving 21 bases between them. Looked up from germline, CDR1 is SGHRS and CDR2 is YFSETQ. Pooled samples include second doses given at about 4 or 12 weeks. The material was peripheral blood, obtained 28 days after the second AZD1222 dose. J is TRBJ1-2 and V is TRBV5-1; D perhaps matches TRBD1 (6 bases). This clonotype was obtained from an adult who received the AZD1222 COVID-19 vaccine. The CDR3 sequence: CASSLIWTAYSEGYTF. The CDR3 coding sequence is TGCGCCAGCAGCTTGATATGGACAGCGTACTCCGAGGGCTACACCTTC.